Sequencing of this T cell receptor beta chain was carried out in a study of immune characterization of retroperitoneal liposarcoma. TCRdb reprocessed the PCR reads via MiXCR and lists one record per CDR3 protein. The profile covers more than 15,000 distinct CDR3 sequences, with 37% appearing a single time and 7.4% taken by the ten largest. The V and J ends lost 2 bases and 6 bases respectively, with 10 bases between them. The germline CDR1 and CDR2 sequences are MNHEY and SVGEGT. The CDR3 consists of 13 residues. The sequencing sample was made of blood. This TCR came from a male donor with retroperitoneal liposarcoma. This chain connects TRBV6-2 or TRBV6-3 to TRBJ1-1, with a possible D match to TRBD1 (6 bases). In nucleotides, the CDR3 is TGTGCCAGCAGTTACGGCCAGGGGTCTGAAGCTTTCTTT. As protein: CASSYGQGSEAFF.